This TCR beta chain was identified during a study of T cells after yellow fever vaccination. Study background: It was SMART-Seq v4 Ultra Low Input that prepared the fractions with low cell numbers. Findings of the study overall: Peaking on day 5 versus 15, the secondary response was faster but weaker. Reappearing after the booster were most of the clones from primary vaccination (roughly 95% CD4, 85% to 90% CD8).

The CDR3 is 16 amino acids. Trimming removed 0 bases at V and 1 base at J, with 12 bases between. TCRdb recomputed calls from the 5' RACE reads with MiXCR, one row per CDR3 protein. This sample has hundreds of thousands of distinct CDR3 sequences, with roughly 12% found just once. This clonotype was counted a few times. Its cognate antigen is unknown. The chain carries TRBV23-1 and TRBJ2-5, with D maybe TRBD2 (5 bases). TRBV23-1 is identified as an open reading frame with a role that is uncertain. Sequencing used PBMCs, obtained on the day of the yellow fever booster vaccination. The sequence came from a young man who received the YFV17D yellow fever vaccine. CDR3 region: CASSQSRGHLQETQYF. The CDR3 DNA follows: TGCGCCAGCAGTCAATCGAGAGGGCACCTCCAAGAGACCCAGTACTTC.